Following are 15 T cell receptor beta chains from one sample sequenced in a study of cytomegalovirus exposure and HLA in healthy donors. Here immunoSEQ multiplex PCR was the method, and the copy in TCRdb shows in-frame clones only, minus some. The data contain 150,000 or so clones, roughly 80% of them singletons. The sequencing input was PBMCs. The receptors were sampled from a man aged 25-40 years in good health and CMV-seropositive.

This clone was seen a few times. The chain recombines TRBV2 with TRBJ1-2; TRBD1 is a possible D gene (5 bases). Germline V lookup: CDR1 SNHLY, CDR2 FYNNEI. There are 13 residues in the CDR3. V lost 6 bases to trimming and J lost 5 bases, with 13 bases between them. The CDR3, as DNA: TGTGCCAGCAGCGAGACAGAGACTTATGGCTACACCTTC. As protein: CASSETETYGYTF. The variable domain in full, completed from reference TRBV2 and TRBJ1-2, reads EPEVTQTPSHQVTQMGQEVILRCVPISNHLYFYWYRQILGQKVEFLVSFYNNEISEKSEIFDDQFSVERPDGSNFTLKIRSTKLEDSAMYFCASSETETYGYTFGSGTRLTVV.

The chain couples TRBV7-9 to TRBJ1-1; TRBD1 is a possible D gene (5 bases). This CDR3 has 15 amino acids. The germline CDR1 and CDR2 sequences are SEHNR and FQNEAQ (reference sequence). Trimming pared 3 bases from V and 5 bases from J, leaving 16 bases between. The CDR3 region is CASSFSGWGETEAFF. The CDR3 nucleotides read TGTGCCAGCAGCTTCTCGGGGTGGGGGGAGACTGAAGCTTTCTTT.

This chain links TRBV9 with TRBJ1-4; D possibly corresponds to TRBD1 (5 bases). Trimming took 2 bases from V and 6 from J, leaving 11 bases between them. The CDR3 has 14 residues. The germline V gene encodes CDR1 SGDLS and CDR2 YYNGEE. CDR3 amino acids: CASSVWGEDEKLFF. The CDR3, as DNA: TGTGCCAGCAGCGTTTGGGGGGAGGATGAAAAACTGTTTTTT.

The chain links TRBV5-5 to TRBJ1-2; 7 bases align to TRBD1. The ends lost 4 bases at V and 4 bases at J; junction bases unmatched: 13. The CDR3 has 16 residues. Looked up from germline, CDR1 is SGHKS and CDR2 is YYEKEE (reference sequence). The CDR3 DNA sequence: TGTGCCAGCAGCGCACTAGACAGGGATCGGGGCTATGGCTACACCTTC. Encoded protein: CASSALDRDRGYGYTF.

The chain has TRBV18 and TRBJ1-4; no definite D call. Trimming took off 2 bases at V and 5 bases at J, with 9 bases between the two ends. Germline CDR1 KGHSH, CDR2 LQKENI. This CDR3 comprises 14 residues. CDR3 loop: CASSPSRENEKLFF. Here the CDR3 DNA reads TGTGCCAGCTCACCAAGCCGGGAGAATGAAAAACTGTTTTTT.

The rearrangement links TRBV11-2 to TRBJ2-7; 8 bases line up with TRBD1. The CDR3 contains 14 residues. The V gene's germline CDR1 is SGHAT and CDR2 FQNNGV. The J segment lost 6 bases and the V segment lost 6 bases, leaving 10 bases of the junction unmatched. The CDR3 sequence is CASSSGQGVGEQYF. The CDR3 region has the DNA TGTGCCAGCAGTTCCGGACAGGGAGTGGGCGAGCAGTACTTC.

V is TRBV11-2 and J is TRBJ2-4; TRBD2 might be the D (7 bases). The V end lost 4 bases, the J end lost 6 bases, and 16 bases lay between the germline ends. CDR1 is SGHAT, CDR2 FQNNGV, per germline. This CDR3 spans 15 amino acids. CDR3 protein: CASSSGGRFLNIQYF. In nucleotides, the CDR3 is TGTGCCAGCAGCTCGGGGGGCAGGTTTTTAAACATTCAGTACTTC.

V usage is TRBV9 and J usage is TRBJ1-2, with TRBD1 identical over 7 bases. The CDR3 has 15 amino acids. Germline trimming cut 4 bases from V and 4 bases from J; bases unmatched to any gene: 10. Looked up from germline, CDR1 is SGDLS and CDR2 is YYNGEE. CDR3 nucleotide sequence: TGTGCCAGCAGCCCCCGGGACAGTAGTTTCTATGGCTACACCTTC. Protein product: CASSPRDSSFYGYTF. Full variable domain (missing parts from reference TRBV9 and TRBJ1-2): DSGVTQTPKHLITATGQRVTLRCSPRSGDLSVYWYQQSLDQGLQFLIQYYNGEERAKGNILERFSAQQFPDLHSELNLSSLELGDSALYFCASSPRDSSFYGYTFGSGTRLTVV.

V gene TRBV11-2 combines with J gene TRBJ2-7, with a tentative D call TRBD1 (5 bases). The CDR3 has 16 amino acids. Germline-derived CDR1 and CDR2 are SGHAT and FQNNGV. The V gene lost 0 bases and the J gene lost 2 bases, with 14 bases spanning the gap. Written as DNA, the CDR3 is TGTGCCAGCAGCTTAGAAGGGGCACAGTTCGCCTACGAGCAGTACTTC. Protein product: CASSLEGAQFAYEQYF.

This chain links TRBV29-1 with TRBJ2-2, with 7 nucleotides matching TRBD1. J lost 0 bases, V lost 5 bases, and 9 bases had no gene match. Germline-derived CDR1 and CDR2 are SQVTM and ANQGSEA. This CDR3 region has 16 residues. CDR3 region: CSVLAEGQANTGELFF. The DNA of the CDR3 is TGCAGCGTTTTGGCTGAAGGACAGGCGAACACCGGGGAGCTGTTTTTT.

V is TRBV19 and J is TRBJ2-7; D remains unclear. V was pared by 3 bases and J by 3 bases, with 9 bases between. Germline V CDR1 and CDR2: LNHDA, SQIVND (reference sequence). This CDR3 contains 13 residues. The CDR3 bases are TGTGCCAGTAGTATCAAACTATACTACGAGCAGTACTTC. Translation gives CASSIKLYYEQYF.

The chain joins TRBV19 to TRBJ2-5; possible D gene TRBD2, 5 bases. CDR3 length equals 15 residues. From germline, CDR1 is LNHDA and CDR2 SQIVND (reference sequence). Between the trimmed V and J ends, which lost 3 bases and 5 bases, there was a span of 16 bases. CDR3 in DNA: TGTGCCAGTAGTATGTTGGCGGGCCCCCCCGAGACCCAGTACTTC. It translates to CASSMLAGPPETQYF.

This sequence joins TRBV4-3 and TRBJ2-3, with 7 bases lining up with TRBD2. This CDR3 region has 14 residues. Trimming at V came to 0 bases and at J to 8 bases, leaving 5 bases not matched to a gene. The V gene's germline CDR1 is LGHNA and CDR2 YSLEER. This chain's CDR3 is CASSQDQWGGTQYF. The CDR3 coding sequence is TGCGCCAGCAGCCAAGACCAATGGGGGGGTACGCAGTATTTT.

This chain links TRBV14 with TRBJ2-3, with TRBD2 matching over 9 bases. The V gene's germline CDR1 is SGHDN and CDR2 FVKESK. The CDR3 length is 17 residues. V shed 0 bases and J 2 bases; nucleotides not matched to a gene: 6. The CDR3 is CASSQDQRGALTDTQYF. In DNA form, the CDR3 reads TGTGCCAGCAGCCAAGACCAGCGGGGGGCCCTCACAGATACGCAGTATTTT.

The chain has TRBV4-1 and TRBJ1-5, with D perhaps TRBD1 (6 bases). CDR1 MGHRA and CDR2 YSYEKL come from the germline V gene. This CDR3 comprises 14 residues. Trimming stripped 0 bases from V and 5 bases from J, with 8 bases between. This chain's CDR3 is CASSQDYRDQPQHF. DNA for the CDR3: TGCGCCAGCAGCCAAGACTACAGGGATCAGCCCCAGCATTTT.